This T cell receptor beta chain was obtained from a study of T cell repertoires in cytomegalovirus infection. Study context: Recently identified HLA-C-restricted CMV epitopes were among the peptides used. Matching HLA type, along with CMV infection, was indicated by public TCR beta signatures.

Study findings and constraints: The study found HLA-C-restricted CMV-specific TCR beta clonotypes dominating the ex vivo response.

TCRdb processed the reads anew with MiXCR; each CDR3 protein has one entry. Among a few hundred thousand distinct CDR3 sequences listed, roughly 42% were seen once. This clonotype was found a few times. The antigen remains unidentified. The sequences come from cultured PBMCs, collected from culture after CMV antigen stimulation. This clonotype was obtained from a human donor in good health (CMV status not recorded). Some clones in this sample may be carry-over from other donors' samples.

CDR3 amino acids: CASSILPGGRYEQFF. The CDR3 region has the DNA TGTGCCAGTAGTATCCTCCCGGGGGGGCGGTATGAGCAGTTCTTC. The genes are TRBV19 and TRBJ2-1; 8 bases map to TRBD2. The CDR3 extends over 15 amino acids. The trim removed 3 bases at V and 8 bases at J, leaving 9 bases unmatched. CDR1 is LNHDA, CDR2 SQIVND, per germline (reference sequence).